Shown below are 27 T cell receptor beta chains from a single sample sequenced in a study of T-cell reconstitution after alpha-beta-depleted transplantation in children (dated by TCRdb to the mid-2010s). The receptor library was made with PCR. Sequencing relied on an Illumina HiSeq 2500. Molecular barcoding was employed in the preparation of TCR libraries, with unique molecular identifiers being used to normalize TCRbeta repertoire quantification. TCRdb itself trimmed the public reads at Q25 with fastp, ran MiXCR and retained productive beta chains. Each record represents a unique CDR3 protein, reported with the most common genes and DNA among its rows. Present in this sample are 500,000 to 600,000 distinct CDR3 sequences, about 18% of which were seen just once. Approximately 3% of the sample goes to the ten largest clones. The source was PBMCs from the stem cell graft donor, collected from the stem cell graft. The source is a human donor who donated a stem cell graft to a child with acute lymphoblastic leukemia.

This clonotype was counted a few times. The chain combines TRBV4-1 with TRBJ2-3; D remains unclear. The V gene's germline CDR1 is MGHRA and CDR2 YSYEKL. The ends were cut back, 4 bases at V and 8 bases at J, with 10 bases in the middle. The CDR3 is 12 residues long. The CDR3 DNA reads as TGCGCCAGCAGCCCTCCTGTGGGTACGCAGTATTTT. It specifies CASSPPVGTQYF.

The rearrangement uses TRBV20-1 and TRBJ1-2; weak D call: TRBD1 (5 bases). This CDR3 is 14 amino acids long. V shed 3 bases and J shed 7 bases, with 18 bases lying between them. Germline V gene data show CDR1 as DFQATT and CDR2 as SNEGSKA (reference sequence). The CDR3 DNA sequence: TGCAGTGCTAGGGCCACCGGGACGTCTTCTGGCTACACCTTC. This sequence encodes CSARATGTSSGYTF.

This clonotype was seen a handful of times. The chain employs TRBV5-5 and TRBJ1-5; D unresolved. V lost 0 bases, J lost 4 bases, and 11 bases lay in between. The CDR3 totals 15 residues. CDR1 SGHKS and CDR2 YYEKEE come from the germline V gene (reference sequence). CDR3 nucleotides: TGTGCCAGCAGCTTGGGCTGGACCGGAAATCAGCCCCAGCATTTT. Amino acid sequence: CASSLGWTGNQPQHF.

V usage is TRBV6-2 or TRBV6-3 and J usage is TRBJ1-5; D might be TRBD1 (5 bases). Per the germline V gene, CDR1 is MNHEY and CDR2 is SVGEGT. The CDR3 extends over 14 amino acids. V lost 8 bases and J 0 bases, leaving 11 bases between the germline ends. The CDR3 nucleotides are TGTGCCAGCCAGGGAGGATATAGCAATCAGCCCCAGCATTTT. Translating gives CASQGGYSNQPQHF.

This clonotype was detected a few times. V is TRBV29-1 and J is TRBJ2-2; D may correspond to TRBD1 or TRBD2 (5 bases each). Germline loops: CDR1 SQVTM, CDR2 ANQGSEA. The CDR3 contains 17 residues. Trimming removed 0 bases at V and 0 bases at J, with 14 bases between. CDR3: CSVEDRGVLANTGELFF. The CDR3 DNA reads as TGCAGCGTTGAAGATCGAGGGGTGTTGGCGAACACCGGGGAGCTGTTTTTT.

On this clonotype itself: This may be a read error: a much more frequent sequence differs by one nucleotide. V gene TRBV4-1 combines with J gene TRBJ2-7, with D possibly TRBD2 on 5 matching bases. This CDR3 region has 15 residues. The germline V gene encodes CDR1 MGHRA and CDR2 YSYEKL. V shed 0 bases and J shed 0 bases, with 9 bases lying between them. CDR3 amino acids: CASSQDPGTSYEQYF. For the CDR3, the DNA is TGCGCCAGCAGCCAAGATCCGGGAACCTCCTACGAGCAGTACTTC.

This clonotype was detected only a few times. The DNA for the CDR3 is TGTGCCAGCCGCCAGGGGTTCTATAATTCACCCCTCCACTTT. Protein: CASRQGFYNSPLHF. This rearrangement joins TRBV19 to TRBJ1-6; possibly TRBD1 for D (6 bases). Germline V CDR1 and CDR2: LNHDA, SQIVND (reference sequence). Trimming took off 9 bases at V and 3 bases at J, with 12 bases between the two ends. The CDR3 loop spans 14 amino acids.

This clonotype occurred once. V is TRBV29-1 and J is TRBJ2-1; TRBD1 matches at 7 bases. Germline V gives CDR1 SQVTM, CDR2 ANQGSEA. The CDR3 totals 16 residues. V was pared by 0 bases and J by 1 base, with 6 bases of the junction left unmatched. CDR3 sequence: CSVEDHPGGSYNEQFF. The CDR3 region has the DNA TGCAGCGTTGAAGATCACCCAGGGGGATCCTACAATGAGCAGTTCTTC.

As regards this clonotype: The junction departs from the called germline gene at one end, perhaps through a read error. The chain employs TRBV5-1 and TRBJ2-1; 12 bases line up with TRBD2. The CDR3 runs to 16 residues. From germline, CDR1 is SGHRS and CDR2 YFSETQ. CDR3 protein: CASSLRTSGIGNEQFF. In DNA, the CDR3 is TGCGCCAGCAGCTTGAGGACTAGCGGGATAGGTAATGAGCAGTTTTTC.

The J gene is TRBJ2-3, the V gene TRBV7-8; 12 bases fit TRBD2. Germline V CDR1 and CDR2: SGHVS, FQNEAQ. After removal of 4 bases from V and 5 bases from J, the junction contained 7 bases not matched to a gene. The CDR3 runs to 16 residues. The CDR3 reads CASSSTGTSGRDTQYF. The DNA of the CDR3 is TGTGCCAGCAGCTCAACCGGGACTAGCGGGCGAGATACGCAGTATTTT.

In its sample, this clonotype was seen a few times. The rearrangement links TRBV12-3 or TRBV12-4 to TRBJ1-5, with 8 positions matching TRBD1. Trimming at V came to 5 bases and at J to 5 bases, leaving 8 bases not matched to a gene. CDR3 size: 15 residues. Here the CDR3 DNA reads TGTGCCAGCAGTCGAGACAGGGGAAGGGATCAGCCCCAGCATTTT. Encoded protein: CASSRDRGRDQPQHF.

CDR3 amino acids: CSARVTGTGELFF. CDR3 DNA: TGCAGTGCTAGAGTTACAGGGACCGGGGAGCTGTTTTTT. This chain joins TRBV20-1 and TRBJ2-2, with a weak D call TRBD1 (6 bases). Trimming left V 1 base short and J 5 bases short, with 8 bases between. This CDR3 spans 13 amino acids. Germline loops: CDR1 DFQATT, CDR2 SNEGSKA (reference sequence).

This clonotype was observed a handful of times. The chain recombines TRBV2 with TRBJ1-1, with D possibly matching TRBD1 (6 bases). Trimming pared 9 bases from V and 5 bases from J, leaving 22 bases between. There are 15 residues in the CDR3. CDR1 is SNHLY, CDR2 FYNNEI, per germline. The CDR3 sequence: CARRRTTGMRTEAFF. In nucleotides, the CDR3 is TGTGCCAGACGACGGACTACAGGGATGAGGACTGAAGCTTTCTTT.

The table lists this clonotype with a few counts. The chain joins TRBV6-5 to TRBJ1-5, with D unresolved. With 2 bases removed from V and 8 bases from J, the gap between germline ends came to 10 bases. The CDR3 consists of 13 residues. Germline V CDR1 and CDR2: MNHEY, SVGAGI. The CDR3 loop is CASSYDLQKPQHF. The CDR3 DNA sequence: TGTGCCAGCAGTTACGACCTTCAGAAGCCCCAGCATTTT.

This clonotype was picked up a small number of times. The chain carries TRBV27 and TRBJ2-7; perhaps D is TRBD1 or TRBD2 (5 bases each). Trimming removed 4 bases at V and 3 bases at J, with 13 bases between. The CDR3 loop spans 14 amino acids. The germline gives CDR1 MNHEY, CDR2 SMNVEV (reference sequence). The CDR3 sequence: CASSYSGGNYEQYF. As DNA, the CDR3 is TGTGCCAGCAGTTACAGTGGGGGAAACTACGAGCAGTACTTC.

This clonotype was seen a few times. CDR3 sequence (DNA): TGTGCCAGCAGCTTAGGAAGGAAGGCGCAGTATTTT. It yields the protein CASSLGRKAQYF. The chain links TRBV7-6 to TRBJ2-3; D is unresolved. This CDR3 spans 12 amino acids. The germline gives CDR1 SGHVS, CDR2 FNYEAQ. The ends were cut back, 1 base at V and 10 bases at J, with 9 bases in the middle.

The chain links TRBV14 to TRBJ2-7; D is possibly TRBD1 (5 bases). This CDR3 has 15 residues. Trimming left V 4 bases short and J 7 bases short, with 20 bases between. CDR1 and CDR2 from the germline V gene are SGHDN and FVKESK. In DNA, the CDR3 is TGTGCCAGCAGCCCCCAGGGTACCGGTATACGAGAGCAGTACTTC. Its translation: CASSPQGTGIREQYF.

With regard to this clonotype: One end of the junction does not line up with germline, which may come from a read error. The chain joins TRBV5-6 to TRBJ1-5, with D possibly being TRBD1 (6 bases). CDR1 and CDR2 (germline): SGHDT, YYEEEE. This CDR3 spans 17 amino acids. DNA of the CDR3: TGTGCCATCAGCCGCACGGGACAAAAGTACGGGAATCAGCCCCAGCATTTT. Translating gives CAISRTGQKYGNQPQHF.

With respect to this clonotype: A junction end diverges from the germline sequence, so it may reflect a read error. V gene TRBV20-1 combines with J gene TRBJ2-1, with D possibly TRBD2 on 6 matching bases. This CDR3 comprises 15 residues. CDR1 is DFQATT, CDR2 SNEGSKA, per germline (reference sequence). The CDR3 nucleotides are TGCTGTGCTAGAGATCCATGGGGGAGGACAAATGAGCAGTTCTTC. Translation gives CCARDPWGRTNEQFF.

In this sample, this clonotype turned up a few times. The rearrangement uses TRBV2 and TRBJ2-5; unclear D gene. In germline, CDR1 is SNHLY, CDR2 FYNNEI. The V and J ends lost 6 bases and 4 bases respectively, with 15 bases between them. There are 14 residues in the CDR3. CDR3 sequence: CASRLVGLGETQYF. The DNA for the CDR3 is TGTGCCAGCAGACTTGTCGGGCTAGGAGAGACCCAGTACTTC.

Only a few counts were recorded for this clonotype. CDR3 DNA: TGCAGCGTTCGCGGACAGGCTAACTATGGCTACACCTTC. Encoded protein: CSVRGQANYGYTF. This chain uses TRBV29-1 with TRBJ1-2, with TRBD1 identical over 7 bases. Germline trimming cut 5 bases from V and 0 bases from J; bases unmatched to any gene: 3. The CDR3 consists of 13 residues. CDR1 is SQVTM, CDR2 ANQGSEA, per germline.

This sequence joins TRBV20-1 and TRBJ2-3, with D perhaps matching TRBD2 (5 bases). The CDR3 has 13 amino acids. Looked up from germline, CDR1 is DFQATT and CDR2 is SNEGSKA (reference sequence). The germline V and J ends were trimmed by 6 bases and 3 bases, with 13 bases remaining between them. In nucleotides, the CDR3 is TGCAGTGCGTCTCGGACTGAGACAGATACGCAGTATTTT. Translating gives CSASRTETDTQYF.

The CDR3 loop is CASSADLSGHNEQFF. The CDR3 nucleotides are TGTGCCAGTAGTGCGGACCTCTCGGGACACAATGAGCAGTTCTTC. The gene calls are TRBV19 and TRBJ2-1; D possibly matches TRBD1 or TRBD2 (5 bases each). V was trimmed by 5 bases and J by 5 bases, leaving 16 bases between them. The CDR3 sequence is 15 residues long. From germline, CDR1 is LNHDA and CDR2 SQIVND (reference sequence). Combining the CDR3 with reference TRBV19 and TRBJ2-1 gives the whole variable domain DGGITQSPKYLFRKEGQNVTLSCEQNLNHDAMYWYRQDPGQGLRLIYYSQIVNDFQKGDIAEGYSVSREKKESFPLTVTSAQKNPTAFYLCASSADLSGHNEQFFGPGTRLTVL.

This clonotype has more than one count but fewer than ten. This chain uses TRBV6-2 or TRBV6-3 with TRBJ2-2, with 7 bases that match TRBD1. J was trimmed by 1 base and V by 5 bases; bases with no gene match: 7. CDR3 length: 16 amino acids. The V gene's germline CDR1 is MNHEY and CDR2 SVGEGT. The CDR3 here is CASSDGGQQNTGELFF. DNA of the CDR3: TGTGCCAGCAGTGATGGGGGACAGCAGAACACCGGGGAGCTGTTTTTT.

The rearrangement uses TRBV7-6 and TRBJ2-3; TRBD1 matches 8 bases. This CDR3 comprises 15 residues. V dropped 4 bases and J dropped 2; count of bases not matched to a gene: 5. In germline, CDR1 is SGHVS, CDR2 FNYEAQ. In DNA, the CDR3 is TGTGCCAGCAGCTCAGCAGGGGGCTACACAGATACGCAGTATTTT. This translates into CASSSAGGYTDTQYF.

This clonotype showed up just once. V gene TRBV12-3 or TRBV12-4 combines with J gene TRBJ1-5, with D maybe TRBD1 (5 bases). The CDR3 has 13 residues. Deletions cut 2 bases from V and 7 bases from J, with 9 bases between. CDR3 nucleotide sequence: TGTGCCAGCAGTTTAAGGGGAAAGCAGCCCCAGCATTTT. This sequence encodes CASSLRGKQPQHF.

This chain links TRBV24-1 with TRBJ1-5; D not certain. V was clipped by 4 bases and J by 9 bases, with 15 bases between them. This CDR3 has 14 residues. Germline assignment: CDR1 KGHDR and CDR2 SFDVKD. CDR3 nucleotide sequence: TGTGCCACCAGTGAGTCAGGAGTTTGGGGGCCCCAGCATTTT. Protein: CATSESGVWGPQHF.